This paragraph covers one T cell receptor beta chain sequence. Its antigen remains unknown. This sample stems from a study of shared clonotypes between healthy human individuals. Points from the study as a whole: A reduction in generation probabilities was seen for non-shared clonotypes relative to those shared by all four donors.

Sequencing used immunoSEQ multiplex PCR; TCRdb keeps in-frame clones, though not all of them. The profile covers 2 million to 3 million clones, with more than 85% appearing a single time and 0.36% taken by the ten largest. The sample comprised naive CD4+ T cells from PBMCs. Subset noted: CD45RA+ positively selected. The sequence came from a man aged 18 to 30 in good health. Some clones in this sample may be carry-over from other donors' samples.

This chain's CDR3 is CAISGQMKAYEQYF. Here the CDR3 DNA reads TGTGCCATCAGCGGGCAAATGAAAGCCTACGAGCAGTACTTC. The chain employs TRBV10-3 and TRBJ2-5; no reliable D call. The tail of the sequence fits TRBJ2-7 better, so the J call may be wrong. CDR3 length: 14 amino acids. Germline V gene sequence: CDR1 ENHRY, CDR2 SYGVKD.